This TCR beta chain came from a study of PD-1 blockade in classical Hodgkin lymphoma. Germline lookup yields CDR1 SGDLS and CDR2 YYNGEE. The CDR3 has 15 residues. Trimming at V came to 4 bases and at J to 7 bases, leaving 11 bases not matched to a gene. A word on this clone: Its antigen is unidentified.

Overall study results and limits: A significant rise in TCR diversity by C4D1 was seen for CD4+ but not CD8+ cells. Reported baseline diversity: healthy donors highest, relapsed/refractory patients lowest.

Each patient relapsed following autologous stem cell transplantation, and prior brentuximab vedotin exposure differed. The method was immunoSEQ multiplex PCR; TCRdb's version includes in-frame clones alone and lacks a portion of them. The data contain fewer than 25,000 clones, approximately 81% of them singletons. Sequencing was performed on peripheral blood mononuclear cells (PBMCs), taken before the second cycle of nivolumab. The receptor was isolated from a human donor with classical Hodgkin lymphoma. The chain uses TRBV9 and TRBJ2-5; TRBD2 agrees at 9 bases. CDR3 protein: CASSTSGGTPSTQYF. The CDR3 nucleotides read TGTGCCAGCAGCACCAGCGGGGGGACCCCATCGACCCAGTACTTC.